These 13 T cell receptor beta chains share one sample of origin, sequenced in a study of OX40 agonist ivuxolimab in advanced cancers. Assay used: immunoSEQ multiplex PCR; TCRdb lists only in-frame clones, some missing. The profile shows tens of thousands of clones, around 93% of them singletons. Sequences were derived from CD4+ or CD8+ T cells sorted from blood, sampled in a trial of the OX40 agonist ivuxolimab. These receptor sequences come from an adult with an advanced solid tumor such as melanoma, head and neck, liver or kidney cancer.

The chain couples TRBV7-6 to TRBJ2-7; 7 bases align to TRBD2. CDR1 and CDR2 from the germline V gene are SGHVS and FNYEAQ. The CDR3 has 15 residues. Trimming at V came to 5 bases and at J to 2 bases, leaving 9 bases not matched to a gene. CDR3 in DNA: TGTGCCAGCAGCGGGGGAGCGGGACTTACCTACGAGCAGTACTTC. Protein product: CASSGGAGLTYEQYF.

V and J are TRBV28 and TRBJ1-6; 7 positions match TRBD1. Trimming removed 3 bases from V and 7 bases from J; junction bases left unmatched: 6. From germline, CDR1 is MDHEN and CDR2 SYDVKM. The CDR3 is 15 residues long. The CDR3 DNA is TGTGCCAGCAGTTTCGGGGGACAGATGAATTCACCCCTCCACTTT. It codes for CASSFGGQMNSPLHF.

This clone was seen once. V and J are TRBV29-1 and TRBJ1-1; possible D gene TRBD1, 5 bases. The CDR3 runs 13 residues. Germline assignment: CDR1 SQVTM and CDR2 ANQGSEA. V lost 4 bases and J 1 base, leaving 10 bases between the germline ends. The CDR3 sequence is CSVADSQNTEAFF. In nucleotides, the CDR3 is TGCAGCGTTGCCGACAGCCAGAACACTGAAGCTTTCTTT.

This chain joins TRBV6-5 and TRBJ2-2; D unclear. Germline V gene lookup returns CDR1 MNHEY and CDR2 SVGAGI. CDR3 length equals 13 residues. Trimming removed 5 bases at V and 6 bases at J, with 10 bases between. This CDR3 is CASSPTGPGELFF. The DNA for the CDR3 is TGTGCCAGCAGTCCGACCGGTCCCGGGGAGCTGTTTTTT.

V usage is TRBV4-1 and J usage is TRBJ2-7, with 8 bases lining up with TRBD1. With 4 bases clipped from V and 4 bases from J, the junction kept 9 bases outside the gene matches. The germline CDR1 and CDR2 sequences are MGHRA and YSYEKL. CDR3 length equals 15 residues. The CDR3: CASSPDPGTGYEQYF. The CDR3 DNA sequence: TGCGCCAGCAGCCCCGACCCCGGGACAGGTTACGAGCAGTACTTC.

V usage is TRBV5-1 and J usage is TRBJ2-2; possibly TRBD2 for D (6 bases). V was trimmed by 2 bases and J by 3 bases, leaving 23 bases between them. CDR1 is SGHRS and CDR2 is YFSETQ in the germline V gene. The length of the CDR3 is 19 residues. This chain's CDR3 is CASSFGWVREDTYTGELFF. The CDR3 nucleotides are TGCGCCAGCAGCTTCGGGTGGGTGAGGGAGGACACCTACACCGGGGAGCTGTTTTTT.

This chain uses TRBV19 with TRBJ2-1; D perhaps matches TRBD2 (5 bases). CDR1 and CDR2 from the germline V gene are LNHDA and SQIVND (reference sequence). Between the trimmed V and J ends, which lost 4 bases and 5 bases, there was a span of 15 bases. The CDR3 covers 15 residues. CDR3 nucleotides: TGTGCCAGTAGTACCAGCGGAGAGGTCAACAATGAGCAGTTCTTC. This sequence encodes CASSTSGEVNNEQFF.

The chain uses TRBV7-9 and TRBJ2-3; no clear D gene. The germline V gene encodes CDR1 SEHNR and CDR2 FQNEAQ (reference sequence). There are 16 residues in the CDR3. Trimming left V 4 bases short and J 1 base short, with 15 bases between. The CDR3 sequence: CASSSLILAGTDTQYF. The CDR3 bases are TGTGCCAGCAGCTCTTTAATCCTTGCTGGCACAGATACGCAGTATTTT.

V gene TRBV19 combines with J gene TRBJ2-7; 11 bases match TRBD1. V was clipped by 4 bases and J by 3 bases; unmatched bases: 5. Germline V gives CDR1 LNHDA, CDR2 SQIVND (reference sequence). The CDR3 loop spans 15 amino acids. The DNA of the CDR3 is TGTGCCAGTAGTACCGCCGGGACAGGGGGCTACGAGCAGTACTTC. Amino acid sequence: CASSTAGTGGYEQYF.

This clone was detected once. The V and J genes are TRBV11-2 and TRBJ2-1; the match to TRBD1 covers 7 bases. Unmatched junction bases numbered 5, after V lost 0 bases and J lost 0 bases. Germline V CDR1 and CDR2: SGHAT, FQNNGV. The CDR3 totals 17 residues. CDR3 protein: CASSLDPGQSSYNEQFF. In DNA, the CDR3 is TGTGCCAGCAGCTTAGATCCGGGACAGAGCTCCTACAATGAGCAGTTCTTC.

CDR3: CASSATGGTGELFF. In DNA, the CDR3 is TGTGCCAGCAGTGCGACAGGGGGCACCGGGGAGCTGTTTTTT. The chain employs TRBV6-6 and TRBJ2-2, with 9 nucleotides matching TRBD1. V gave up 5 bases and J gave up 4 bases; unmatched junction bases: 2. This CDR3 contains 14 residues. Germline lookup yields CDR1 MNHNY and CDR2 SVGAGI (reference sequence).

This clone showed up just a few times. This chain links TRBV4-1 with TRBJ2-2; 9 bases line up with TRBD1. CDR1 and CDR2 (germline): MGHRA, YSYEKL. The J segment lost 6 bases and the V segment lost 1 base, leaving 0 bases of the junction unmatched. This CDR3 comprises 14 residues. The CDR3 DNA reads TGCGCCAGCAGCCAAGGACAGGGGGCCGGGGAGCTGTTTTTT. Residues: CASSQGQGAGELFF.

The rearrangement joins TRBV11-1 to TRBJ1-1; 11 bases agree with TRBD1. Germline CDR1 SGHAT, CDR2 FQDESV (reference sequence). This CDR3 spans 15 amino acids. The junction had 1 base not matched to a gene; V was cut back by 0 bases and J by 4 bases. DNA of the CDR3: TGTGCCAGCAGCTTAGCCGGGACAGGGGGCACTGAAGCTTTCTTT. Residues: CASSLAGTGGTEAFF.